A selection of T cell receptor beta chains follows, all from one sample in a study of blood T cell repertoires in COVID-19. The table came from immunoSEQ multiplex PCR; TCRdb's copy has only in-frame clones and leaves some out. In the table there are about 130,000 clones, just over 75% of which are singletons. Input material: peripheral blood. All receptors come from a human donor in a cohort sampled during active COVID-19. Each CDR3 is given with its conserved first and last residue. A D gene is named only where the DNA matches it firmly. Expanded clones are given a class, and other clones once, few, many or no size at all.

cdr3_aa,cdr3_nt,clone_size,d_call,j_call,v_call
CASSIASLAGEETQYF,TGTGCCAGTAGTATAGCCTCACTAGCGGGAGAGGAGACCCAGTACTTC,NA,TRBD2,TRBJ2-5,TRBV19
CSVVGTSGGRYNEQFF,TGCAGCGTTGTTGGGACTAGCGGGGGGCGCTACAATGAGCAGTTCTTC,NA,TRBD2,TRBJ2-1,TRBV29-1
CAGKQSDEQFF,TGTGCCGGCAAGCAGAGCGATGAGCAGTTCTTC,NA,NA,TRBJ2-1,TRBV2
CASSIDRGVGSPLHF,TGTGCCAGTAGTATAGATCGAGGCGTTGGGTCACCCCTCCACTTT,few,NA,TRBJ1-6,TRBV19
CASSPRSSGYQETQYF,TGCGCCAGCAGCCCCCGATCTAGCGGGTACCAAGAGACCCAGTACTTC,NA,TRBD2,TRBJ2-5,TRBV5-1
CASSPRGQVLNTGELFF,TGTGCCAGCAGCCCTCGGGGACAGGTGCTGAACACCGGGGAGCTGTTTTTT,NA,TRBD1,TRBJ2-2,TRBV9
CASSRTSGGHNEQFF,TGTGCCAGCAGCCGGACTAGCGGGGGGCACAATGAGCAGTTCTTC,NA,TRBD2,TRBJ2-1,TRBV6-4
CASSFLTTGRNTEAFF,TGCGCCAGCAGCTTCCTAACGACAGGCCGGAACACTGAAGCTTTCTTT,NA,NA,TRBJ1-1,TRBV5-1
CARPSLFSGNTIYF,TGTGCCAGGCCTAGCCTCTTCTCTGGAAACACCATATATTTT,NA,NA,TRBJ1-3,TRBV10-3
CASSLDRANYGYTF,TGTGCCAGCAGTTTGGACAGAGCTAACTATGGCTACACCTTC,NA,NA,TRBJ1-2,TRBV28
CASSTPIMEPRVLTF,TGTGCCAGTAGTACCCCCATTATGGAGCCTCGGGTCCTGACTTTC,NA,NA,TRBJ2-6,TRBV19
CASTEGSGRSAFF,TGTGCCAGCACTGAAGGGTCTGGCCGCTCAGCTTTCTTT,NA,NA,TRBJ1-1,TRBV6-1
CASSNSLDWGGESSYEQYF,TGTGCCAGCAGCAATTCCCTCGATTGGGGAGGGGAGAGCTCCTACGAGCAGTACTTC,NA,NA,TRBJ2-7,TRBV21-1
CASSGQGRSSYEQYF,TGTGCCAGTAGTGGCCAGGGGCGGAGCTCCTACGAGCAGTACTTC,few,NA,TRBJ2-7,TRBV19
CASSPGTGGLDTEAFF,TGTGCCAGCTCACCTGGGACAGGGGGCTTGGACACTGAAGCTTTCTTT,NA,TRBD1,TRBJ1-1,TRBV18
CASSLGTGGDYEQYF,TGCGCCAGCAGCTTGGGGACAGGAGGGGACTACGAGCAGTACTTC,many,NA,TRBJ2-7,TRBV5-1
CASSFGAGASYEQYF,TGTGCCAGCAGCTTTGGAGCGGGGGCCTCCTACGAGCAGTACTTC,NA,TRBD2,TRBJ2-7,TRBV7-6
CASSQDRGLAGVYALNEQFF,TGTGCCAGCAGCCAAGATCGGGGACTAGCGGGGGTCTACGCACTTAATGAGCAGTTCTTC,NA,TRBD2,TRBJ2-1,TRBV14
CASSPSTDTQYF,TGTGCCAGCAGCCCAAGCACAGATACGCAGTATTTT,few,NA,TRBJ2-3,TRBV7-9
CASSEDGIGELFF,TGTGCCAGCAGTGAAGACGGGATCGGGGAGCTGTTTTTT,NA,NA,TRBJ2-2,TRBV2
CASSLGDSNQPQHF,TGTGCCAGCAGCTTAGGCGATAGCAATCAGCCCCAGCATTTT,NA,NA,TRBJ1-5,TRBV7-8
CSASIGGGSLGYGYTF,TGCAGTGCTAGTATCGGTGGCGGGTCCCTGGGCTATGGCTACACCTTC,NA,NA,TRBJ1-2,TRBV20-1
CASSYGGDNQPQHF,TGTGCCAGCAGTTACGGGGGCGACAATCAGCCCCAGCATTTT,NA,NA,TRBJ1-5,TRBV6-2/TRBV6-3
CARINSTSGGFQETQYF,TGCGCCCGCATAAATTCGACTAGCGGGGGGTTTCAAGAGACCCAGTACTTC,NA,TRBD2,TRBJ2-5,TRBV5-1
CASRSGQTYEQYF,TGTGCCAGCAGGTCGGGACAGACCTACGAGCAGTACTTC,NA,TRBD1,TRBJ2-7,TRBV12-3/TRBV12-4
CASSPGRTNEKLFF,TGTGCCAGCTCACCAGGACGGACAAATGAAAAACTGTTTTTT,NA,NA,TRBJ1-4,TRBV18
CASGGSTDTQYF,TGTGCTAGCGGGGGGAGCACAGATACGCAGTATTTT,once,TRBD2,TRBJ2-3,TRBV19
CASSRSGGGVTDTQYF,TGTGCCAGCAGCCGCAGCGGGGGGGGTGTTACAGATACGCAGTATTTT,NA,TRBD2,TRBJ2-3,TRBV4-2
CASSLGVRTGELFF,TGTGCCAGCAGCCTGGGTGTGAGGACCGGGGAGCTGTTTTTT,NA,NA,TRBJ2-2,TRBV5-6
CASSERDIYEQYF,TGCGCCAGCAGTGAAAGGGACATCTACGAGCAGTACTTC,few,NA,TRBJ2-7,TRBV10-1
CASSYLSWTSGELFF,TGTGCCAGCAGTTACCTAAGTTGGACATCCGGGGAGCTGTTTTTT,NA,NA,TRBJ2-2,TRBV6-2/TRBV6-3
CATSDALAGTYNEQFF,TGTGCCACCAGTGATGCTCTAGCGGGGACCTACAATGAGCAGTTCTTC,NA,TRBD2,TRBJ2-1,TRBV24-1
CASSLTWGRGNNEQFF,TGTGCCAGCAGCTTAACGTGGGGTAGGGGAAACAATGAGCAGTTCTTC,NA,NA,TRBJ2-1,TRBV7-6
CASSQVAGQETQYF,TGTGCCAGCAGCCAAGTGGCGGGACAGGAGACCCAGTACTTC,many,NA,TRBJ2-5,TRBV4-2
CASRVAPDRPNTIYF,TGTGCCAGCAGAGTCGCCCCCGACAGGCCGAACACCATATATTTT,NA,NA,TRBJ1-3,TRBV2
CASSALTGGPGTQYF,TGTGCCAGCAGCGCCTTGACGGGGGGGCCTGGTACGCAGTATTTT,NA,TRBD2,TRBJ2-3,TRBV2
CASSLVPGQYNSPLHF,TGCGCCAGCAGCTTGGTGCCGGGACAGTATAATTCACCCCTCCACTTT,NA,TRBD1,TRBJ1-6,TRBV5-1
CASSLEVLNTEAFF,TGCGCCAGCAGCTTAGAGGTCTTGAACACTGAAGCTTTCTTT,NA,NA,TRBJ1-1,TRBV5-1
CASSLNQGYNEQFF,TGCGCCAGCAGCTTGAATCAGGGCTACAATGAGCAGTTCTTC,NA,NA,TRBJ2-1,TRBV5-1
CAWSQRTVGEQFF,TGTGCCTGGAGTCAAAGGACAGTGGGTGAGCAGTTCTTC,NA,NA,TRBJ2-1,TRBV30
CASREGTGGNQPQHF,TGTGCCAGCAGAGAAGGGACGGGAGGGAATCAGCCCCAGCATTTT,once,NA,TRBJ1-5,TRBV2
CATFRRGGWETQYF,TGTGCCACCTTCAGGCGGGGAGGGTGGGAGACCCAGTACTTC,NA,TRBD2,TRBJ2-5,TRBV5-4
CASSYGQGARNEQFF,TGTGCCAGCAGTTATGGACAGGGGGCGCGCAATGAGCAGTTCTTC,once,TRBD1,TRBJ2-1,TRBV6-5
CASSPTVQGRYGYTF,TGTGCCAGCAGCCCAACAGTACAGGGGAGATATGGCTACACCTTC,NA,TRBD1,TRBJ1-2,TRBV28
CASSLGTGGQETQYF,TGTGCCAGCAGCTTGGGGACAGGGGGACAAGAGACCCAGTACTTC,once,TRBD1,TRBJ2-5,TRBV5-4